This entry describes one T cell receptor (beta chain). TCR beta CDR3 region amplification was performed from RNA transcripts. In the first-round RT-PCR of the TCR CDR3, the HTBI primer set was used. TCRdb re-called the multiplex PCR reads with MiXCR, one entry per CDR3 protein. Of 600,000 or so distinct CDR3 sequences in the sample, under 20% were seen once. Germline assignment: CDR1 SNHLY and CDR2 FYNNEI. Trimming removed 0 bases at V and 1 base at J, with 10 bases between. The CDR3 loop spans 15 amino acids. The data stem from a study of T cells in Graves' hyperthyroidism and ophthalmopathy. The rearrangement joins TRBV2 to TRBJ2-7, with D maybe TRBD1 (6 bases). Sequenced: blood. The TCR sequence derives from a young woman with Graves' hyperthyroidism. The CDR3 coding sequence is TGTGCCAGCAGTGAAGCGGGAAGGGGGTCCTACGAGCAGTACTTC. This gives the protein CASSEAGRGSYEQYF.